This T cell receptor beta chain was sequenced in a study of identical twins. TCRdb redid the calling of the 5' RACE reads with MiXCR, one entry per CDR3 protein. The sample consists of just over 450,000 distinct CDR3 sequences, 11% to 15% of them appearing once. The CDR3 contains 14 residues. V gave up 5 bases and J gave up 0 bases, with 12 bases separating them. The germline CDR1 and CDR2 sequences are DFQATT and SNEGSKA (reference sequence). This clonotype was counted between two and nine times. The data were also submitted as part of a second study, on yellow fever vaccine responses in identical twins.

The chain recombines TRBV20-1 with TRBJ2-3; D possibly corresponds to TRBD2 (5 bases). The sequencing input was CD4+ T cells sorted from blood. The sequence derives from a woman in her late teens or twenties in good health. The CDR3 sequence: CSALLARSTDTQYF. The CDR3 DNA is TGCAGTGCTCTGTTAGCGCGGAGCACAGATACGCAGTATTTT.